This T cell receptor (beta chain) was profiled in a study of shared clonotypes between healthy human individuals. Findings and caveats of the study: The genetic and exposure-history diversity represented was limited by few donors.

Regarding this clone: Its antigen is unidentified.

Measured with immunoSEQ multiplex PCR; TCRdb has only the in-frame clones, and not every one. The profile shows some 2,400,000 clones, around 95% of them singletons. Germline V lookup: CDR1 LGHNA, CDR2 YNFKEQ. This CDR3 spans 15 amino acids. V lost 3 bases and J 2 bases, leaving 13 bases between the germline ends. This sequence joins TRBV4-2 and TRBJ1-2; TRBD1 might be the D (6 bases). Sequencing used naive CD4+ T cells sorted from blood. Subset in this sample: CD45RA+ positively selected. This receptor was taken from a man between 18 and 29 years old in good health. The CDR3, as DNA: TGTGCCAGCAGCCACTCGAACAGGGACAACTATGGCTACACCTTC. Its translation is CASSHSNRDNYGYTF.